This paragraph covers one T cell receptor (beta chain) sequence. Researchers ran the PCR with 60 Vbeta and 13 Jbeta primers. Measured with immunoSEQ multiplex PCR; TCRdb has only the in-frame clones, and not every one. This table holds about 180,000 clones, 76% found once. V shed 2 bases and J 7 bases; nucleotides not matched to a gene: 5. From germline, CDR1 is SGHTA and CDR2 FQGNSA. The CDR3 is 15 residues long. This entry belongs to a study of cytomegalovirus exposure and HLA in healthy donors. Sequencing was done on a sample of PBMCs. This TCR was sampled from a woman younger than 45 in good health and CMV-seropositive. V is TRBV7-2 and J is TRBJ2-4; 10 nucleotides agree with TRBD2. The CDR3 here is CASSLLAGGLNIQYF. DNA of the CDR3: TGTGCCAGCAGCTTATTAGCGGGGGGTTTGAACATTCAGTACTTC. The entire variable domain, with the rest obtained from reference TRBV7-2 and TRBJ2-4, is as follows: GAGVSQSPSNKVTEKGKDVELRCDPISGHTALYWYRQSLGQGLEFLIYFQGNSAPDKSGLPSDRFSAERTGGSVSTLTIQRTQQEDSAVYLCASSLLAGGLNIQYFGAGTRLSVL.